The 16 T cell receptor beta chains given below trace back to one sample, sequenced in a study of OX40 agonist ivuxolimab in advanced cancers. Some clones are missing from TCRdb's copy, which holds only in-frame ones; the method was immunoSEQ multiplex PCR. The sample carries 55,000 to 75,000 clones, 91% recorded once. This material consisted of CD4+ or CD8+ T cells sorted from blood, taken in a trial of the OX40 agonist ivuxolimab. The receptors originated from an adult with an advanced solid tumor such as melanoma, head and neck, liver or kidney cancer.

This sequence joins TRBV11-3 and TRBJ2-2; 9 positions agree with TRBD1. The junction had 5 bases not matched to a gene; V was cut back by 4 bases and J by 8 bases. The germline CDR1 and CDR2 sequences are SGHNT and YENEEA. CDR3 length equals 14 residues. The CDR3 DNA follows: TGTGCCAGCAGCTCGGACAGGGGACGGGGGGAGCTGTTTTTT. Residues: CASSSDRGRGELFF.

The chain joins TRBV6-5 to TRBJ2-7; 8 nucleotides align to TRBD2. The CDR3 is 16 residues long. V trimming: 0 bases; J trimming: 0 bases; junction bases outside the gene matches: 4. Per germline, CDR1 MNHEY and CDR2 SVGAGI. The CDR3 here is CASSYSISGSSYEQYF. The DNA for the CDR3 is TGTGCCAGCAGTTACTCGATAAGCGGGAGCTCCTACGAGCAGTACTTC.

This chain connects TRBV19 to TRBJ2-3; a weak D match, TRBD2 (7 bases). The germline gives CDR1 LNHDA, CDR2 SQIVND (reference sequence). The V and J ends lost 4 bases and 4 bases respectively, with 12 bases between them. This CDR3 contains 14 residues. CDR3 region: CASSKGGGADTQYF. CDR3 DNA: TGTGCCAGTAGTAAAGGAGGGGGGGCAGATACGCAGTATTTT.

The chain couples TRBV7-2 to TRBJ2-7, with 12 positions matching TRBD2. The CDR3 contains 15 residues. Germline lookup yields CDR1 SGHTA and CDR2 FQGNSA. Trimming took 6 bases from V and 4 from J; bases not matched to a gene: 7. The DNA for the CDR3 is TGTGCCAGCAGGAGGCCGGGACTAGCGGGTTACGAGCAGTACTTC. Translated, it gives CASRRPGLAGYEQYF.

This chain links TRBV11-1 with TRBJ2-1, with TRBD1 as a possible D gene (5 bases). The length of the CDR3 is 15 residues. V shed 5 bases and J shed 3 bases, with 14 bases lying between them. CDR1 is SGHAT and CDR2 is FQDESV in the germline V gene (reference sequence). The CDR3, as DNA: TGTGCCAGCAGCCCTTTCGACAGATTCTACAATGAGCAGTTCTTC. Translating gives CASSPFDRFYNEQFF.

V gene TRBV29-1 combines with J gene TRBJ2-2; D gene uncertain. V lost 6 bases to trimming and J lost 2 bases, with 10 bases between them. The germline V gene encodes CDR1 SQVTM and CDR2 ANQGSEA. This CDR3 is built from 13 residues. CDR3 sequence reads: CSVDTDNTGELFF. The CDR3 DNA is TGCAGCGTCGACACGGATAACACCGGGGAGCTGTTTTTT.

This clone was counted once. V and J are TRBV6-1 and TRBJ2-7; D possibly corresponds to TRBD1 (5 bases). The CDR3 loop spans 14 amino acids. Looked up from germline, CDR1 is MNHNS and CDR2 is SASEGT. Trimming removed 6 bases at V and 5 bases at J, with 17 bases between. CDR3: CASRAGPRPHEQYF. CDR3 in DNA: TGTGCCAGCAGGGCAGGGCCCCGTCCGCACGAGCAGTACTTC.

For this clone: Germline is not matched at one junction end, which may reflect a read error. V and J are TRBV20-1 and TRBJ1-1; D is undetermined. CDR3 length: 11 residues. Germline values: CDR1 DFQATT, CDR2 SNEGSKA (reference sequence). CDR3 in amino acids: CSASQRAGIGF. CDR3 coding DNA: TGCAGTGCTAGCCAACGGGCTGGTATTGGGTTT.

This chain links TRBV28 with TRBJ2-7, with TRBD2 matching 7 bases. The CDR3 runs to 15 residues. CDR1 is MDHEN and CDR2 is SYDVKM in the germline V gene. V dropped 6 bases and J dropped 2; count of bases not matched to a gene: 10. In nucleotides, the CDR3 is TGTGCCAGCAGCTCTATTGTGGGGGGGGCCTACGAGCAGTACTTC. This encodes CASSSIVGGAYEQYF.

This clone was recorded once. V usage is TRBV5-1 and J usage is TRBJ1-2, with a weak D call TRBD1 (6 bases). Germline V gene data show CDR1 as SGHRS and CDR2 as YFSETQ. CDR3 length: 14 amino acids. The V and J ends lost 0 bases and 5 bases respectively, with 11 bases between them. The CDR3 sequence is CASSLDTGRYGYTF. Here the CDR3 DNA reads TGCGCCAGCAGCTTGGATACAGGGAGGTATGGCTACACCTTC.

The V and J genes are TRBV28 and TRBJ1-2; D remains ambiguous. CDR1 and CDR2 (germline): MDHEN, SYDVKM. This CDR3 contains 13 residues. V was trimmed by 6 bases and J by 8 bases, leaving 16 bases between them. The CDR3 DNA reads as TGTGCCAGCAGCGACTCTCGGGTGAGCGGCTACACCTTC. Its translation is CASSDSRVSGYTF.

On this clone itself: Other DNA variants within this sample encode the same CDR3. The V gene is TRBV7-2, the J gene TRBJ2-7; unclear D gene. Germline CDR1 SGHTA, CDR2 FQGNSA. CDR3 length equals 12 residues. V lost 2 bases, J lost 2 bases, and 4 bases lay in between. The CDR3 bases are TGTGCCAGCAGCTTAACGACCTACGAGCAGTACTTC. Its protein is CASSLTTYEQYF.

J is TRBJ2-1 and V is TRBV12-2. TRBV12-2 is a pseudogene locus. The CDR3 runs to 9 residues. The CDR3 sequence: CASRLGQFF. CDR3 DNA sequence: TGTGCAAGTCGCTTAGGGCAGTTCTTC.

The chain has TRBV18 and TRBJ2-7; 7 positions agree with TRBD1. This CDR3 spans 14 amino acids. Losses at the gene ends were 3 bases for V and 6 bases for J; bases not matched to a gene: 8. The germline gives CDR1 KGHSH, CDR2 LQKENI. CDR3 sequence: CASSPPGQRFEQYF. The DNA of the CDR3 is TGTGCCAGCTCACCGCCGGGACAGAGATTCGAGCAGTACTTC.

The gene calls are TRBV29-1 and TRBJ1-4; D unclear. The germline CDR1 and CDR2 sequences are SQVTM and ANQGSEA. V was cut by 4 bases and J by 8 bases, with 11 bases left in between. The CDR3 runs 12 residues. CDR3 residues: CSVGDRSEKLFF. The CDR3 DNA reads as TGCAGCGTTGGGGATAGATCCGAAAAACTGTTTTTT.

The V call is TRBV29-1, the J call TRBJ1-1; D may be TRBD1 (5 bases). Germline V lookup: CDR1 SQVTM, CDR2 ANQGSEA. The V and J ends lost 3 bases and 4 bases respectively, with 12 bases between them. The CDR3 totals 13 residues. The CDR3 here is CSVDGSGGTEAFF. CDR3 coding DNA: TGCAGCGTTGACGGATCCGGGGGCACTGAAGCTTTCTTT.